The T cell receptor beta chain under discussion was sequenced for a study of cytomegalovirus exposure and HLA in healthy donors. Study results and limitations: Among immune exposure information, only CMV serostatus was available.

Notes on this clone: Its antigen is not identified.

Vbeta (60) and Jbeta (13) primers were used in the PCR. TCRdb's copy holds only in-frame clones and misses some; the assay was immunoSEQ multiplex PCR. In the table there are 100,000 to 150,000 clones, about 85% of which are singletons. Likely unrecorded immune exposures existed in these nominally healthy donors. The CDR3 is 15 residues long. Trimming removed 3 bases from V and 4 bases from J, with 15 bases in between. Germline lookup yields CDR1 LNHDA and CDR2 SQIVND (reference sequence). Sequences were obtained from PBMCs. This receptor was obtained from a man aged 18-30 years in good health and CMV-seropositive. The chain employs TRBV19 and TRBJ1-2, with no clear D. DNA for the CDR3: TGTGCCAGTAGTATCCGAGAACCAAACCTCTATGGCTACACCTTC. It specifies CASSIREPNLYGYTF.